The clone carrying this TCR beta chain was observed a few times. The target antigen is unknown. The entry originates in a study of T-cell reconstitution after alpha-beta-depleted transplantation in children. Study-wide points: Reportedly, roughly two months post-transplant, alpha-beta T cells arose from several hundred expanded graft clones. Newly generated T cells supplied most T-cell counts and diversity one year post-transplant. Day-60 TCRbeta diversity that was high in some patients was derived from surviving recipient T cells and thymic progenitors.

This CDR3 contains 13 residues. The germline V and J ends were trimmed by 4 bases and 3 bases, with 13 bases remaining between them. The germline CDR1 and CDR2 sequences are SQVTM and ANQGSEA. This sample's TCRbeta library carried unique molecular identifier barcodes. TCRdb re-analysed the PCR reads in MiXCR, keeping a single row per CDR3 protein. Of about 830,000 distinct CDR3 sequences listed, about 16% were seen once; the top ten hold 5%. The J gene is TRBJ2-7, the V gene TRBV29-1, with D unresolved. The specimen was PBMCs, mostly from graft donor cells, collected 360 days after TCRalphabeta/CD19-depleted stem cell transplant. This receptor was taken from a male patient under 18 who had a stem cell transplant for acute lymphoblastic leukemia, so the T cells may come from the graft donor. CDR3 coding DNA: TGCAGCGTTGCCCGAGCACCGGGCTACGAGCAGTACTTC. It encodes CSVARAPGYEQYF.